One and the same sample provided the 21 T cell receptor beta chains below, sequenced in a study of blood T cell repertoires in COVID-19. Sequencing used immunoSEQ multiplex PCR; TCRdb keeps in-frame clones, though not all of them. Among about 150,000 clones listed, about 82% were seen once. What was sequenced was PBMCs or T cells enriched from blood (not recorded which). All receptors derive from a woman in her forties who had recovered from COVID-19.

This rearrangement joins TRBV10-3 to TRBJ1-1; 7 nucleotides align to TRBD1. The germline V gene has CDR1 ENHRY and CDR2 SYGVKD. After removal of 4 bases from V and 3 bases from J, the junction contained 5 bases not matched to a gene. This CDR3 has 14 residues. The CDR3 DNA is TGTGCCATCAGTGCAGACAGGGAGTACACTGAAGCTTTCTTT. This sequence encodes CAISADREYTEAFF.

This chain joins TRBV7-9 and TRBJ2-1; the match to TRBD2 covers 8 bases. The CDR3 is 16 residues long. Trimming at V came to 5 bases and at J to 3 bases, leaving 9 bases not matched to a gene. The germline CDR1 and CDR2 sequences are SEHNR and FQNEAQ (reference sequence). The DNA of the CDR3 is TGTGCCAGCAGCCCAGGGTCCGCGGGGGGCTACAATGAGCAGTTCTTC. Translation: CASSPGSAGGYNEQFF.

J is TRBJ2-7 and V is TRBV18, with D perhaps matching TRBD2 (7 bases). The CDR3 is made up of 15 amino acids. Germline CDR1 KGHSH, CDR2 LQKENI. Trimming pared 3 bases from V and 7 bases from J, leaving 19 bases between. The CDR3 reads CASSPPGGGPREQYF. CDR3 in DNA: TGTGCCAGCTCACCCCCAGGCGGGGGCCCTCGGGAGCAGTACTTC.

The chain carries TRBV6-1 and TRBJ1-2; a weak D match, TRBD1 (5 bases). This CDR3 has 15 residues. V was cut by 0 bases and J by 2 bases, with 10 bases left in between. Germline CDR1 MNHNS, CDR2 SASEGT. CDR3 sequence: CASSEAARVNYGYTF. The CDR3 DNA reads TGTGCCAGCAGTGAAGCGGCCAGGGTGAACTATGGCTACACCTTC.

Here the CDR3 DNA reads TGTGCCAGCAGCTTGCGGGGGGGCACAGATACGCAGTATTTT. This sequence encodes CASSLRGGTDTQYF. The chain carries TRBV7-3 and TRBJ2-3; TRBD2 matches 8 bases. CDR1 and CDR2 (germline): SGHTA, FQGTGA. J gave up 1 base and V 3 bases, and 0 bases lay outside the gene matches. CDR3 length equals 14 residues.

The chain carries TRBV5-5 and TRBJ2-1, with TRBD2 identical over 8 bases. Germline CDR1 is SGHKS and CDR2 is YYEKEE (reference sequence). With V trimmed by 2 bases and J by 9 bases, 13 bases remained unmatched. The CDR3 has 16 residues. The CDR3 reads CASSFTGTRGSPEQFF. The CDR3 coding sequence is TGTGCCAGCAGCTTCACCGGGACTAGAGGATCCCCTGAGCAGTTCTTC.

This clone showed up just once. The genes are TRBV3-1 (or the pseudogene TRBV3-2) and TRBJ2-3; tentatively, D is TRBD2 (6 bases). The germline V and J ends were trimmed by 5 bases and 5 bases, with 14 bases remaining between them. This CDR3 comprises 14 residues. Germline V gives CDR1 LGHDT, CDR2 YNNKEL (reference sequence). The CDR3 DNA is TGTGCCAGCAGCTTAGCGGAGGTGGGAGATACGCAGTATTTT. The encoded protein is CASSLAEVGDTQYF.

This chain joins TRBV4-2 and TRBJ2-3; 7 bases are shared with TRBD2. There are 15 residues in the CDR3. The ends lost 4 bases at V and 2 bases at J; junction bases unmatched: 6. The V gene's germline CDR1 is LGHNA and CDR2 YNFKEQ. The CDR3: CASSPTSAITDTQYF. Here the CDR3 DNA reads TGTGCCAGCAGCCCCACTAGCGCGATCACAGATACGCAGTATTTT.

The chain uses TRBV3-1 (or the pseudogene TRBV3-2) and TRBJ1-5, with 7 bases fitting TRBD1. The CDR3 runs 14 residues. Trimming took 4 bases from V and 2 from J; bases not matched to a gene: 2. From germline, CDR1 is LGHDT and CDR2 YNNKEL (reference sequence). This CDR3 reads CASSRGTGNQPQHF. DNA of the CDR3: TGTGCCAGCAGCCGAGGGACAGGCAATCAGCCCCAGCATTTT.

This chain connects TRBV5-1 to TRBJ1-2, with 8 bases that match TRBD1. V dropped 3 bases and J dropped 7; count of bases not matched to a gene: 8. CDR1 and CDR2 (germline): SGHRS, YFSETQ. The CDR3 spans 14 residues. The CDR3 bases are TGCGCCAGCAGCTCAACAGGGGGAACCCGTGGCTACACCTTC. Translated, it gives CASSSTGGTRGYTF. Filled out from reference TRBV5-1 and TRBJ1-2, the complete variable domain reads KAGVTQTPRYLIKTRGQQVTLSCSPISGHRSVSWYQQTPGQGLQFLFEYFSETQRNKGNFPGRFSGRQFSNSRSEMNVSTLELGDSALYLCASSSTGGTRGYTFGSGTRLTVV.

The J gene is TRBJ2-1, the V gene TRBV7-7, with 11 bases fitting TRBD2. Germline V gives CDR1 SSHAT, CDR2 FNYEAQ (reference sequence). The CDR3 contains 15 residues. The ends lost 5 bases at V and 4 bases at J; junction bases unmatched: 4. CDR3 coding DNA: TGTGCCAGCAGCCCCGGGACTAGCGGTTACAATGAGCAGTTCTTC. It yields the protein CASSPGTSGYNEQFF.

This chain connects TRBV5-4 to TRBJ2-5; 13 bases agree with TRBD2. V was clipped by 4 bases and J by 5 bases; unmatched bases: 11. This CDR3 is built from 17 residues. From germline, CDR1 is SGHNT and CDR2 YYREEE (reference sequence). This CDR3 is CASSPGTSGAPGETQYF. The CDR3, as DNA: TGTGCCAGCAGCCCCGGGACTAGCGGGGCGCCGGGTGAGACCCAGTACTTC.

This clone was counted only a few times. This chain joins TRBV2 and TRBJ1-2; D ambiguous. V gave up 6 bases and J gave up 1 base, with 6 bases separating them. The germline gives CDR1 SNHLY, CDR2 FYNNEI. The CDR3 consists of 12 residues. The CDR3 coding sequence is TGTGCCAGCAGGGAGGATAACTATGGCTACACCTTC. It codes for CASREDNYGYTF.

V usage is TRBV5-5 and J usage is TRBJ1-1; TRBD1 agrees at 8 bases. The CDR3 sequence is 14 residues long. V lost 0 bases to trimming and J lost 4 bases; unmatched junction nucleotides: 2. Germline V lookup: CDR1 SGHKS, CDR2 YYEKEE (reference sequence). The CDR3 DNA sequence: TGTGCCAGCAGCTTGGGGGACAGGCGCACTGAAGCTTTCTTT. Its protein is CASSLGDRRTEAFF.

The rearrangement links TRBV29-1 to TRBJ2-7; a possible D gene is TRBD1 (6 bases). CDR3 size: 13 residues. V gave up 2 bases and J gave up 7 bases, with 15 bases separating them. CDR1 is SQVTM, CDR2 ANQGSEA, per germline. CDR3 sequence: CSVERAGDREQYF. Here the CDR3 DNA reads TGCAGCGTTGAAAGGGCAGGGGATAGGGAGCAGTACTTC.

This chain joins TRBV19 and TRBJ2-5; 8 nucleotides align to TRBD1. The CDR3 runs to 13 residues. The V gene end was trimmed by 8 bases and the J gene end by 5 bases; junction bases not matched to a gene: 7. The germline gives CDR1 LNHDA, CDR2 SQIVND (reference sequence). CDR3 amino acids: CASSAGGSETQYF. The CDR3, as DNA: TGTGCCAGTTCCGCAGGGGGCAGTGAGACCCAGTACTTC.

V and J are TRBV2 and TRBJ2-7, with D perhaps TRBD1 (6 bases). CDR3 length equals 14 residues. CDR1 SNHLY and CDR2 FYNNEI come from the germline V gene. With 2 bases removed from V and 1 base from J, the gap between germline ends came to 9 bases. CDR3 DNA: TGTGCCAGCAGTGAATTCGGACAGTCCTACGAGCAGTACTTC. This translates into CASSEFGQSYEQYF.

The rearrangement joins TRBV27 to TRBJ2-7, with TRBD2 as a possible D gene (5 bases). Germline lookup yields CDR1 MNHEY and CDR2 SMNVEV (reference sequence). V lost 3 bases and J lost 2, with 14 bases in between. This CDR3 contains 15 residues. DNA of the CDR3: TGTGCCAGCAGTTTTACTTGGACTCCTACCTACGAGCAGTACTTC. It encodes CASSFTWTPTYEQYF.

The chain joins TRBV7-8 to TRBJ1-3, with D possibly matching TRBD1 (6 bases). The length of the CDR3 is 15 residues. V was pared by 1 base and J by 4 bases, with 11 bases between. Germline V lookup: CDR1 SGHVS, CDR2 FQNEAQ. Written as DNA, the CDR3 is TGTGCCAGCAGCTTAGATGGGGGGGGCGGAAACACCATATATTTT. Translation: CASSLDGGGGNTIYF.

The V gene is TRBV5-1, the J gene TRBJ1-1, with 7 nucleotides matching TRBD1. This CDR3 is 15 amino acids long. V shed 4 bases and J 5 bases; nucleotides not matched to a gene: 11. Germline CDR1 is SGHRS and CDR2 is YFSETQ. In nucleotides, the CDR3 is TGCGCCAGCAGCCTTAGCGGACAGGCGGGGACTGAAGCTTTCTTT. Protein product: CASSLSGQAGTEAFF.

V is TRBV18 and J is TRBJ1-6; maybe TRBD1 (6 bases). The germline V gene has CDR1 KGHSH and CDR2 LQKENI. CDR3 length: 15 residues. Trimming took 3 bases from V and 5 from J, leaving 11 bases between them. The CDR3 DNA follows: TGTGCCAGCTCACCGGGGACACCAGATAATTCACCCCTCCACTTT. As protein: CASSPGTPDNSPLHF. The variable domain in full, with the rest retrieved from reference TRBV18 and TRBJ1-6, is NAGVMQNPRHLVRRRGQEARLRCSPMKGHSHVYWYRQLPEEGLKFMVYLQKENIIDESGMPKERFSAEFPKEGPSILRIQQVVRGDSAAYFCASSPGTPDNSPLHFGNGTRLTVT.